The 32 T cell receptor beta chains presented below share a single source sample, sequenced in a study of blood T cell repertoires in COVID-19. Sequenced by immunoSEQ multiplex PCR; TCRdb stores in-frame clones only, minus some. The table has 330,000 or so clones, more than 85% seen once. Input material: PBMCs or T cells enriched from blood (not recorded which). The receptors stem from a woman aged 30 to 39 who had recovered from COVID-19.

The rearrangement uses TRBV4-1 and TRBJ1-3, with D possibly matching TRBD1 (5 bases). This CDR3 has 16 residues. The V gene lost 1 base and the J gene lost 4 bases, with 14 bases spanning the gap. Germline lookup yields CDR1 MGHRA and CDR2 YSYEKL. CDR3 in amino acids: CASSQGRGIKGNTIYF. CDR3 coding DNA: TGCGCCAGCAGCCAAGGTCGGGGGATTAAAGGAAACACCATATATTTT.

This chain joins TRBV7-8 and TRBJ2-7; 9 nucleotides match TRBD1. V trimming: 1 base; J trimming: 5 bases; junction bases outside the gene matches: 9. The germline CDR1 and CDR2 sequences are SGHVS and FQNEAQ. The CDR3 sequence is 16 residues long. The DNA for the CDR3 is TGTGCCAGCAGCTTAGAATTGGGGACAGGGCTCCACGAGCAGTACTTC. Its translation: CASSLELGTGLHEQYF.

The V and J genes are TRBV19 and TRBJ1-5, with D unclear. Trimming pared 3 bases from V and 0 bases from J, leaving 12 bases between. This CDR3 contains 16 residues. CDR1 LNHDA and CDR2 SQIVND come from the germline V gene (reference sequence). The CDR3 spells CASSMRYAYSNQPQHF. CDR3 nucleotide sequence: TGTGCCAGTAGTATGAGGTATGCCTATAGCAATCAGCCCCAGCATTTT. The full variable domain, its missing parts supplied by reference TRBV19 and TRBJ1-5, is DGGITQSPKYLFRKEGQNVTLSCEQNLNHDAMYWYRQDPGQGLRLIYYSQIVNDFQKGDIAEGYSVSREKKESFPLTVTSAQKNPTAFYLCASSMRYAYSNQPQHFGDGTRLSIL.

V gene TRBV7-2 combines with J gene TRBJ1-2; no firm D call. The V end was cut by 3 bases, the J end by 3 bases, with 8 bases between. The CDR3 extends over 13 amino acids. CDR1 and CDR2 from the germline V gene are SGHTA and FQGNSA. CDR3 sequence (DNA): TGTGCCAGCAGCTTTGCTCAGGACTATGGCTACACCTTC. It specifies CASSFAQDYGYTF. Complete variable domain (other parts from reference TRBV7-2 and TRBJ1-2): GAGVSQSPSNKVTEKGKDVELRCDPISGHTALYWYRQSLGQGLEFLIYFQGNSAPDKSGLPSDRFSAERTGGSVSTLTIQRTQQEDSAVYLCASSFAQDYGYTFGSGTRLTVV.

The genes are TRBV28 and TRBJ1-2; TRBD1 matches at 7 bases. The CDR3 contains 17 residues. V gave up 5 bases and J gave up 4 bases; unmatched junction bases: 16. CDR1 is MDHEN, CDR2 SYDVKM, per germline. This CDR3 is CASSPRGGRRLGYGYTF. The CDR3 coding sequence is TGTGCCAGCAGTCCCCGAGGGGGCCGCCGGTTGGGCTATGGCTACACCTTC.

This clone was observed a handful of times. J is TRBJ2-1 and V is TRBV6-5, with TRBD2 matching over 7 bases. Germline V gene data show CDR1 as MNHEY and CDR2 as SVGAGI. The junction had 9 bases not matched to a gene; V was cut back by 10 bases and J by 0 bases. CDR3 length: 15 amino acids. CDR3 DNA sequence: TGTGCCACACGCCGGGACTACCTCTCCTACAATGAGCAGTTCTTC. This encodes CATRRDYLSYNEQFF.

The chain is built from TRBV6-4 and TRBJ2-2; possibly TRBD2 for D (5 bases). The V gene's germline CDR1 is MRHNA and CDR2 SNTAGT. The germline V and J ends were trimmed by 4 bases and 6 bases, with 12 bases remaining between them. This CDR3 has 14 amino acids. The CDR3: CASSVEAEAGELFF. The DNA for the CDR3 is TGTGCCAGCAGTGTGGAGGCAGAAGCCGGGGAGCTGTTTTTT.

Only one count was recorded for this clone. The rearrangement joins TRBV28 to TRBJ1-1; TRBD1 aligns across 9 bases. The germline V gene has CDR1 MDHEN and CDR2 SYDVKM. The CDR3 contains 14 residues. V shed 5 bases, J shed 6 bases, and the junction held 7 bases outside the gene matches. The CDR3 DNA reads TGTGCCAGCAGTCCCGGACAGGGGTGGTCTGAAGCTTTCTTT. This sequence encodes CASSPGQGWSEAFF.

The V gene is TRBV5-5, the J gene TRBJ2-7; 7 bases agree with TRBD1. Germline assignment: CDR1 SGHKS and CDR2 YYEKEE (reference sequence). CDR3 length equals 14 residues. The junction had 4 bases not matched to a gene; V was cut back by 4 bases and J by 0 bases. The CDR3 loop is CASSPDRTSYEQYF. CDR3 coding DNA: TGTGCCAGCAGCCCGGACAGGACCTCCTACGAGCAGTACTTC.

The chain combines TRBV15 with TRBJ2-3; a weak D match, TRBD2 (6 bases). The CDR3 spans 16 residues. V was cut by 1 base and J by 3 bases, with 14 bases left in between. Per germline, CDR1 LNHNV and CDR2 YYDKDF (reference sequence). CDR3 nucleotides: TGTGCCACCAGCAGAGGCCGATCCGGGAGTACAGATACGCAGTATTTT. It specifies CATSRGRSGSTDTQYF.

This chain links TRBV18 with TRBJ1-2; D call uncertain. The CDR3 extends over 12 amino acids. V lost 6 bases and J lost 8, with 13 bases in between. Germline V lookup: CDR1 KGHSH, CDR2 LQKENI. CDR3 sequence: CASSTSGWGYTF. For the CDR3, the DNA is TGTGCCAGCTCGACATCTGGTTGGGGCTACACCTTC.

The V call is TRBV19, the J call TRBJ1-5; possible D gene TRBD1, 6 bases. Germline V lookup: CDR1 LNHDA, CDR2 SQIVND (reference sequence). The CDR3 is 15 residues long. V was cut by 6 bases and J by 0 bases, with 12 bases left in between. Here the CDR3 DNA reads TGTGCCAGTAGGCTGCGACAGGATAGCAATCAGCCCCAGCATTTT. Translating gives CASRLRQDSNQPQHF.

V is TRBV18 and J is TRBJ2-1; D might be TRBD2 (5 bases). Trimming removed 0 bases from V and 9 bases from J, with 9 bases in between. Per germline, CDR1 KGHSH and CDR2 LQKENI. The CDR3 sequence is 13 residues long. CDR3 nucleotide sequence: TGTGCCAGCTCACCACCGGGTGCGGGTGAGCAGTTCTTC. Translation gives CASSPPGAGEQFF.

The chain is built from TRBV3-1 (or the pseudogene TRBV3-2) and TRBJ2-3; 8 nucleotides match TRBD2. Germline V lookup: CDR1 LGHDT, CDR2 YNNKEL (reference sequence). The CDR3 consists of 17 residues. V was pared by 0 bases and J by 0 bases, with 5 bases of the junction left unmatched. The CDR3 spells CASSQDVASGSTDTQYF. CDR3 sequence (DNA): TGTGCCAGCAGCCAAGATGTGGCTAGCGGGAGCACAGATACGCAGTATTTT.

This clone was seen once. J is TRBJ2-7 and V is TRBV5-1; 12 bases fit TRBD1. V lost 2 bases to trimming and J lost 6 bases; unmatched junction nucleotides: 12. The CDR3 consists of 17 residues. CDR1 is SGHRS, CDR2 YFSETQ, per germline. CDR3: CASSFAWAWGQGAEQYF. CDR3 coding DNA: TGCGCCAGCAGCTTTGCGTGGGCCTGGGGACAGGGGGCCGAGCAGTACTTC.

This chain links TRBV5-1 with TRBJ2-3; unclear D gene. CDR1 is SGHRS and CDR2 is YFSETQ in the germline V gene. Between the trimmed V and J ends, which lost 2 bases and 6 bases, there was a span of 7 bases. This CDR3 is 12 amino acids long. CDR3 bases: TGCGCCAGCAGCTTTGATGCGGATACGCAGTATTTT. The encoded protein is CASSFDADTQYF.

CDR3 protein: CASTNSGQGLYSNQPQHF. The CDR3 DNA sequence: TGCGCCAGCACAAATTCTGGACAGGGCCTCTATAGCAATCAGCCCCAGCATTTT. J is TRBJ1-5 and V is TRBV5-1, with TRBD1 identical over 8 bases. V lost 6 bases and J lost 0; bases outside the gene matches: 14. The CDR3 length is 18 residues. CDR1 and CDR2 (germline): SGHRS, YFSETQ.

This rearrangement joins TRBV7-9 to TRBJ2-3; TRBD1 agrees at 8 bases. Germline CDR1 and CDR2: SEHNR and FQNEAQ (reference sequence). This CDR3 has 16 amino acids. V shed 5 bases and J 0 bases; nucleotides not matched to a gene: 7. The CDR3 is CASSPTTGVSTDTQYF. The CDR3 DNA is TGTGCCAGCAGCCCTACGACAGGGGTCAGCACAGATACGCAGTATTTT. The full variable domain, rest sourced from reference TRBV7-9 and TRBJ2-3, is DTGVSQNPRHKITKRGQNVTFRCDPISEHNRLYWYRQTLGQGPEFLTYFQNEAQLEKSRLLSDRFSAERPKGSFSTLEIQRTEQGDSAMYLCASSPTTGVSTDTQYFGPGTRLTVL.

V and J are TRBV7-3 and TRBJ2-2, with 13 bases that match TRBD2. There are 15 residues in the CDR3. V lost 5 bases to trimming and J lost 6 bases; unmatched junction nucleotides: 3. The germline V gene encodes CDR1 SGHTA and CDR2 FQGTGA. CDR3 DNA: TGTGCCAGCAGCACCGGGACTAGCGGGGCCGGGGAGCTGTTTTTT. It translates to CASSTGTSGAGELFF.

The rearrangement uses TRBV28 and TRBJ2-7; D may be TRBD2 (5 bases). Trimming pared 10 bases from V and 3 bases from J, leaving 10 bases between. The V gene's germline CDR1 is MDHEN and CDR2 SYDVKM. The CDR3 spans 11 residues. Here the CDR3 reads CATAVFYEQYF. The CDR3 nucleotides read TGTGCCACAGCGGTTTTCTACGAGCAGTACTTC.

The gene calls are TRBV13 and TRBJ2-7; 13 positions match TRBD2. The V segment lost 6 bases and the J segment 5 bases; nucleotides outside the gene matches: 7. Germline V CDR1 and CDR2: PRHDT, FYEKMQ (reference sequence). There are 15 residues in the CDR3. This CDR3 reads CASSWTSGSFNEQYF. CDR3 bases: TGTGCCAGCAGTTGGACTAGCGGGAGTTTCAACGAGCAGTACTTC. Together with reference TRBV13 and TRBJ2-7, the CDR3 gives the full variable domain: AAGVIQSPRHLIKEKRETATLKCYPIPRHDTVYWYQQGPGQDPQFLISFYEKMQSDKGSIPDRFSAQQFSDYHSELNMSSLELGDSALYFCASSWTSGSFNEQYFGPGTRLTVT.

This chain links TRBV18 with TRBJ1-5; the match to TRBD1 covers 7 bases. J lost 0 bases, V lost 3 bases, and 2 bases had no gene match. This CDR3 has 15 amino acids. Germline loops: CDR1 KGHSH, CDR2 LQKENI. The CDR3 DNA reads as TGTGCCAGCTCACCCACAGGGGATAGCAATCAGCCCCAGCATTTT. It yields the protein CASSPTGDSNQPQHF. Using reference TRBV18 and TRBJ1-5 for the parts outside the CDR3, the full variable domain is NAGVMQNPRHLVRRRGQEARLRCSPMKGHSHVYWYRQLPEEGLKFMVYLQKENIIDESGMPKERFSAEFPKEGPSILRIQQVVRGDSAAYFCASSPTGDSNQPQHFGDGTRLSIL.

This clone was seen more than once but under ten times. The chain is built from TRBV13 and TRBJ1-3; the D gene is possibly TRBD1 (5 bases). From germline, CDR1 is PRHDT and CDR2 FYEKMQ (reference sequence). Trimming took 5 bases from V and 1 from J, leaving 21 bases between them. The CDR3 sequence is 18 residues long. The CDR3 reads CASSPENAPGGSGNTIYF. DNA of the CDR3: TGTGCCAGCAGCCCCGAAAATGCCCCCGGGGGGTCTGGAAACACCATATATTTT.

The chain joins TRBV13 to TRBJ2-1, with TRBD2 matching 7 bases. The CDR3 loop spans 15 amino acids. The germline V gene has CDR1 PRHDT and CDR2 FYEKMQ (reference sequence). The V and J ends lost 5 bases and 4 bases, in that order; junction bases with no gene match: 8. CDR3 nucleotide sequence: TGTGCCAGCAGCGAAGGGACTAATTTGTACAATGAGCAGTTCTTC. Protein product: CASSEGTNLYNEQFF.

Concerning this clone itself: Other nucleotide sequences from this sample produce the same CDR3. V is TRBV4-2 and J is TRBJ2-1; 10 nucleotides align to TRBD2. In germline, CDR1 is LGHNA, CDR2 YNFKEQ. The CDR3 loop spans 16 amino acids. With 4 bases clipped from V and 5 bases from J, the junction kept 8 bases outside the gene matches. CDR3 loop: CASSRQLAGSHNEQFF. The DNA of the CDR3 is TGTGCCAGCAGCCGACAACTAGCGGGAAGTCACAATGAGCAGTTCTTC.

The chain is built from TRBV6-5 and TRBJ1-1; D remains ambiguous. The length of the CDR3 is 15 residues. Germline values: CDR1 MNHEY, CDR2 SVGAGI. V lost 4 bases, J lost 4 bases, and 16 bases lay in between. CDR3 nucleotide sequence: TGTGCCAGCAGTTCACGACTACGCATCGGCACTGAAGCTTTCTTT. This encodes CASSSRLRIGTEAFF.

This rearrangement joins TRBV11-2 to TRBJ2-5; possible D gene TRBD1, 6 bases. V was clipped by 3 bases and J by 2 bases, with 16 bases between them. Germline-derived CDR1 and CDR2 are SGHAT and FQNNGV. The CDR3 contains 16 residues. CDR3 coding DNA: TGTGCCAGCAGCTTTGGCGACAGGCGTATTCAAGAGACCCAGTACTTC. Its translation: CASSFGDRRIQETQYF.

The genes are TRBV4-2 and TRBJ2-1; D gene ambiguous. V shed 0 bases and J shed 0 bases, with 12 bases lying between them. The CDR3 covers 17 residues. The germline V gene encodes CDR1 LGHNA and CDR2 YNFKEQ. The CDR3 DNA reads TGTGCCAGCAGCCAAGAGGAGCGCTTAAGCTCCTACAATGAGCAGTTCTTC. Translating gives CASSQEERLSSYNEQFF.

The chain is built from TRBV30 and TRBJ2-5, with D possibly TRBD1 on 5 matching bases. The V end lost 2 bases, the J end lost 5 bases, and 18 bases lay between the germline ends. The CDR3 consists of 15 residues. Germline loops: CDR1 GTSNPN, CDR2 SVGIG (reference sequence). The CDR3 region is CAWSYPGPKGETQYF. CDR3 bases: TGTGCCTGGAGTTATCCAGGGCCTAAGGGGGAGACCCAGTACTTC.

This chain connects TRBV27 to TRBJ2-7; TRBD1 agrees at 7 bases. The germline V gene encodes CDR1 MNHEY and CDR2 SMNVEV (reference sequence). V lost 6 bases to trimming and J lost 3 bases; unmatched junction nucleotides: 11. The CDR3 extends over 15 amino acids. CDR3 nucleotides: TGTGCCAGCAGCCTGACAGGGAAGGGGGTCTACGAGCAGTACTTC. It specifies CASSLTGKGVYEQYF.

The CDR3 sequence is CASRDNNEQYF. In DNA form, the CDR3 reads TGTGCCAGCAGAGACAATAACGAGCAGTACTTC. The chain joins TRBV2 to TRBJ2-7; D remains unclear. Trimming took 6 bases from V and 5 from J, leaving 8 bases between them. The CDR3 is 11 residues long. The germline gives CDR1 SNHLY, CDR2 FYNNEI.

V usage is TRBV24-1 and J usage is TRBJ2-5, with 12 bases lining up with TRBD1. The length of the CDR3 is 16 residues. Germline trimming cut 4 bases from V and 4 bases from J; bases unmatched to any gene: 6. Germline V gene data show CDR1 as KGHDR and CDR2 as SFDVKD. CDR3 DNA sequence: TGTGCCACCAGTGACTCCGGGACAGGGGGCGCAGAGACCCAGTACTTC. Amino acids: CATSDSGTGGAETQYF.